Shown below are 30 T cell receptor beta chains from a single sample sequenced in a study of somatic mutations in cytotoxic T cells in rheumatoid arthritis. The method was immunoSEQ multiplex PCR; TCRdb's version includes in-frame clones alone and lacks a portion of them. The table shows around 16,000 clones, with about 80% occurring only once. The source material was CD8+ T cells sorted from blood. The receptors were gathered from an adult with rheumatoid arthritis.

The rearrangement uses TRBV7-9 and TRBJ2-1; 13 bases match TRBD2. Germline CDR1 reads SEHNR; CDR2 reads FQNEAQ (reference sequence). There are 15 residues in the CDR3. V was pared by 5 bases and J by 10 bases, with 8 bases of the junction left unmatched. CDR3 loop: CASSEGTSGVYEQFF. CDR3 DNA: TGTGCCAGCAGCGAGGGGACTAGCGGGGTCTACGAGCAGTTCTTC.

This chain links TRBV6-4 with TRBJ2-3; D uncertain. Looked up from germline, CDR1 is MRHNA and CDR2 is SNTAGT. V was clipped by 2 bases and J by 3 bases, with 9 bases between them. The CDR3 length is 14 residues. The DNA of the CDR3 is TGTGCCAGCAGTGACAGGTTTGATACAGATACGCAGTATTTT. This translates into CASSDRFDTDTQYF.

This clone has only one observation. The CDR3 loop is CASSFFAGEGSEAFF. The CDR3 bases are TGTGCCAGCAGCTTCTTTGCCGGAGAGGGGTCTGAAGCTTTCTTT. This chain joins TRBV5-4 and TRBJ1-1; tentatively, D is TRBD1 (5 bases). Trimming cost V 2 bases and J 6 bases, with 17 bases left between them. Germline loops: CDR1 SGHNT, CDR2 YYREEE (reference sequence). The CDR3 spans 15 residues.

This chain links TRBV6-1 with TRBJ2-7; D is unclear. There are 12 residues in the CDR3. The germline V gene encodes CDR1 MNHNS and CDR2 SASEGT. Trimming cost V 6 bases and J 7 bases, with 13 bases left between them. Here the CDR3 reads CASSGGVWEQYF. The CDR3, as DNA: TGTGCCAGCAGCGGTGGGGTTTGGGAGCAGTACTTC.

V is TRBV5-1 and J is TRBJ2-7, with a weak D call TRBD2 (5 bases). Germline V gene data show CDR1 as SGHRS and CDR2 as YFSETQ. This CDR3 is 14 amino acids long. Trimming pared 1 base from V and 1 base from J, leaving 9 bases between. The CDR3 here is CASSLRGESYEQYF. The CDR3, as DNA: TGCGCCAGCAGCTTGCGGGGTGAATCCTACGAGCAGTACTTC. Filled out from reference TRBV5-1 and TRBJ2-7, the complete variable domain reads KAGVTQTPRYLIKTRGQQVTLSCSPISGHRSVSWYQQTPGQGLQFLFEYFSETQRNKGNFPGRFSGRQFSNSRSEMNVSTLELGDSALYLCASSLRGESYEQYFGPGTRLTVT.

V is TRBV5-5 and J is TRBJ1-2; a possible D gene is TRBD1 (5 bases). V was shortened by 4 bases and J by 3 bases, with 22 bases between the two germline ends. Per the germline V gene, CDR1 is SGHKS and CDR2 is YYEKEE (reference sequence). The CDR3 is made up of 17 amino acids. This chain's CDR3 is CASSPYRMGVADYGYTF. The DNA of the CDR3 is TGTGCCAGCAGCCCCTACCGCATGGGGGTGGCGGACTATGGCTACACCTTC.

The CDR3 DNA is TGTGCCACCAGCAGAGATCGGGCGGGGTACGAGCAGTACGTC. Its translation: CATSRDRAGYEQYV. The chain combines TRBV15 with TRBJ2-7; a possible D gene is TRBD2 (6 bases). V lost 0 bases and J lost 4, with 10 bases in between. Germline-derived CDR1 and CDR2 are LNHNV and YYDKDF (reference sequence). The CDR3 has 14 amino acids.

A remark on this clone: Other DNA sequences within the sample encode an identical CDR3. This chain links TRBV6-6 with TRBJ2-7; 8 bases are shared with TRBD1. With V trimmed by 3 bases and J by 5 bases, 9 bases remained unmatched. Germline V gives CDR1 MNHNY, CDR2 SVGAGI (reference sequence). This CDR3 has 15 residues. CDR3 protein: CASSYGQGAVDEQYF. CDR3 coding DNA: TGTGCCAGCAGTTATGGGCAGGGGGCAGTGGACGAGCAGTACTTC.

This clone was found a few times. The chain recombines TRBV2 with TRBJ2-7, with 7 bases fitting TRBD1. CDR3 length equals 12 residues. Germline assignment: CDR1 SNHLY and CDR2 FYNNEI. With 8 bases clipped from V and 6 bases from J, the junction kept 7 bases outside the gene matches. The CDR3 sequence is CASGQGDVEQYV. In nucleotides, the CDR3 is TGTGCCAGCGGGCAGGGGGATGTCGAGCAGTACGTC.

This clone is termed large. This chain connects TRBV5-4 to TRBJ1-2, with D perhaps matching TRBD1 (5 bases). CDR1 and CDR2 (germline): SGHNT, YYREEE (reference sequence). V was shortened by 1 base and J by 7 bases, with 14 bases between the two germline ends. This CDR3 has 14 residues. The CDR3 DNA is TGTGCCAGCAGCTTGTGGGGGGTGGGGTTTGGCTACACCTTC. The encoded protein is CASSLWGVGFGYTF.

This clone was found once. The V and J genes are TRBV19 and TRBJ1-2, with D maybe TRBD1 (6 bases). Trimming took off 7 bases at V and 6 bases at J, with 15 bases between the two ends. The CDR3 covers 13 residues. The germline CDR1 and CDR2 sequences are LNHDA and SQIVND (reference sequence). CDR3 in DNA: TGTGCCAGTACCCCCCGGGGGGCGCATGGCTACACCTTC. Its protein product is CASTPRGAHGYTF.

This clone came up once. The chain combines TRBV19 with TRBJ2-7; 9 nucleotides align to TRBD1. The ends lost 7 bases at V and 4 bases at J; junction bases unmatched: 14. The CDR3 runs 16 residues. Looked up from germline, CDR1 is LNHDA and CDR2 is SQIVND (reference sequence). The CDR3 region is CASKATPPGQGYEQYV. The CDR3 DNA follows: TGTGCCAGTAAGGCTACGCCCCCAGGACAGGGGTACGAGCAGTACGTC.

The chain links TRBV5-1 to TRBJ2-6; unclear D gene. The CDR3 length is 14 residues. Trimming removed 4 bases at V and 0 bases at J, with 5 bases between. CDR1 SGHRS and CDR2 YFSETQ come from the germline V gene. The CDR3 region is CASSPRSGANVLTF. The CDR3 DNA is TGCGCCAGCAGCCCTCGCTCTGGGGCCAACGTCCTGACTTTC.

This clone was detected only once. The chain recombines TRBV5-1 with TRBJ2-3; 8 bases fit TRBD2. V dropped 3 bases and J dropped 1; count of bases not matched to a gene: 4. The germline CDR1 and CDR2 sequences are SGHRS and YFSETQ. The CDR3 is made up of 15 amino acids. The CDR3 DNA is TGCGCCAGCAGCTCCTCAGCGGGGGGCACAGATACGCAGTATTTT. Its translation: CASSSSAGGTDTQYF.

In nucleotides, the CDR3 is TGTGCCATCAAGTTAACGGGAGGGGTGTACGAGCAGTACTTC. This encodes CAIKLTGGVYEQYF. V usage is TRBV6-5 and J usage is TRBJ2-7, with 8 bases lining up with TRBD2. Germline trimming cut 10 bases from V and 4 bases from J; bases unmatched to any gene: 12. Germline CDR1 reads MNHEY; CDR2 reads SVGAGI. CDR3 length: 14 amino acids.

This rearrangement joins TRBV10-3 to TRBJ2-5; D is perhaps TRBD2 (6 bases). This CDR3 comprises 18 residues. CDR1 and CDR2 (germline): ENHRY, SYGVKD. V was pared by 6 bases and J by 2 bases, with 25 bases between. CDR3 protein: CAISAPLIPGRGQETQYF. The CDR3 DNA is TGTGCCATCAGCGCGCCGTTAATCCCGGGACGGGGGCAAGAGACCCAGTACTTC.

This clone was seen only a few times. The chain combines TRBV9 with TRBJ1-1; D is ambiguous. Germline lookup yields CDR1 SGDLS and CDR2 YYNGEE. This CDR3 is 12 amino acids long. Trimming removed 7 bases at V and 1 base at J, with 8 bases between. The chain's CDR3 is CASGRSNTEAFF. DNA of the CDR3: TGTGCCAGCGGCAGATCGAACACTGAAGCTTTCTTT.

By sample share, this clone is medium-sized. This chain uses TRBV5-1 with TRBJ1-1; D is unclear. Between the trimmed V and J ends, which lost 2 bases and 5 bases, there was a span of 16 bases. The germline gives CDR1 SGHRS, CDR2 YFSETQ. The CDR3 covers 15 residues. The CDR3, as DNA: TGCGCCAGCAGCTTTTTTTCCGACATAAGGACTGAAGCTTTCTTT. It specifies CASSFFSDIRTEAFF.

V usage is TRBV27 and J usage is TRBJ2-3; the D is unclear. The CDR3 runs to 14 residues. The germline gives CDR1 MNHEY, CDR2 SMNVEV (reference sequence). Trimming took 5 bases from V and 2 from J, leaving 11 bases between them. The CDR3 nucleotides are TGTGCCAGCAGTGCCGAAAGGTTCACAGATACGCAGTATTTT. It translates to CASSAERFTDTQYF.

The chain couples TRBV11-3 to TRBJ1-6, with 9 bases identical to TRBD1. The CDR3 has 16 residues. Trimming at V came to 3 bases and at J to 7 bases, leaving 7 bases not matched to a gene. From germline, CDR1 is SGHNT and CDR2 YENEEA. The CDR3, as DNA: TGTGCCAGCAGCTTGAACAGGGGGCGCGAAAATTCACCCCTCCACTTT. Protein sequence: CASSLNRGRENSPLHF.

This clone qualifies as medium-sized. The chain recombines TRBV29-1 with TRBJ2-3; D might be TRBD1 (5 bases). CDR3 length: 12 amino acids. Germline values: CDR1 SQVTM, CDR2 ANQGSEA. The V gene lost 1 base and the J gene lost 7 bases, with 9 bases spanning the gap. CDR3 coding DNA: TGCAGCGTTGAAGTGACAGATAATACGCAGTATTTT. Its protein is CSVEVTDNTQYF.

This sequence joins TRBV27 and TRBJ1-1; no clear D. Trimming removed 2 bases at V and 8 bases at J, with 12 bases between. Germline V gives CDR1 MNHEY, CDR2 SMNVEV (reference sequence). The CDR3 loop spans 13 amino acids. The CDR3 DNA is TGTGCCAGCAGTTTAGGTAGGGATAAAGAAGCTTTCTTT. Translation gives CASSLGRDKEAFF.

In DNA form, the CDR3 reads TGCAGCGTTGAAGACCCAAACCAAGACAGGCCATCAGAGACCCAGTACTTC. This sequence encodes CSVEDPNQDRPSETQYF. V and J are TRBV29-1 and TRBJ2-5; the D gene is possibly TRBD1 (6 bases). This CDR3 is built from 17 residues. The V gene lost 0 bases and the J gene lost 4 bases, with 21 bases spanning the gap. Germline values: CDR1 SQVTM, CDR2 ANQGSEA.

V is TRBV7-9 and J is TRBJ2-6; TRBD2 might be the D (6 bases). The length of the CDR3 is 15 residues. With 6 bases removed from V and 0 bases from J, the gap between germline ends came to 9 bases. Germline lookup yields CDR1 SEHNR and CDR2 FQNEAQ (reference sequence). CDR3 amino acids: CASRLGGSGANVLTF. In DNA form, the CDR3 reads TGTGCCAGCAGATTGGGGGGCTCTGGGGCCAACGTCCTGACTTTC. The variable domain in full, with the rest retrieved from reference TRBV7-9 and TRBJ2-6, is DTGVSQNPRHKITKRGQNVTFRCDPISEHNRLYWYRQTLGQGPEFLTYFQNEAQLEKSRLLSDRFSAERPKGSFSTLEIQRTEQGDSAMYLCASRLGGSGANVLTFGAGSRLTVL.

The sample holds a few counts of this clone. This rearrangement joins TRBV2 to TRBJ1-5, with unresolved D. V was shortened by 8 bases and J by 0 bases, with 5 bases between the two germline ends. The V gene's germline CDR1 is SNHLY and CDR2 FYNNEI. CDR3 length: 12 residues. The CDR3 sequence is CASGYSNQPQHF. For the CDR3, the DNA is TGTGCCAGCGGGTATAGCAATCAGCCCCAGCATTTT.

This clone was seen only once. The chain uses TRBV9 and TRBJ2-3; no definite D call. CDR1 is SGDLS and CDR2 is YYNGEE in the germline V gene. V shed 4 bases and J shed 6 bases, with 9 bases lying between them. This CDR3 is 12 amino acids long. CDR3 sequence reads: CASSLSLDTQYF. CDR3 nucleotide sequence: TGTGCCAGCAGCCTTAGTTTGGATACGCAGTATTTT.

The count of this clone is one. This sequence joins TRBV10-3 and TRBJ1-1; 7 bases are shared with TRBD1. With 10 bases clipped from V and 6 bases from J, the junction kept 14 bases outside the gene matches. CDR1 and CDR2 from the germline V gene are ENHRY and SYGVKD. The CDR3 runs to 14 residues. The CDR3 reads CASNLAEGASEAFF. The CDR3 DNA sequence: TGTGCCAGCAACCTTGCGGAGGGGGCCTCTGAAGCTTTCTTT.

The chain employs TRBV7-6 and TRBJ2-3; 10 bases are shared with TRBD2. CDR1 is SGHVS, CDR2 FNYEAQ, per germline. The CDR3 has 17 amino acids. V lost 1 base and J lost 1; bases outside the gene matches: 5. The CDR3 bases are TGTGCCAGCAGCTTAGTCCGCAGCGGGGGGGGCACAGATACGCAGTATTTT. It codes for CASSLVRSGGGTDTQYF.

This clone was detected a few times. The rearrangement uses TRBV6-1 and TRBJ2-5, with TRBD2 matching over 10 bases. Losses at the gene ends were 11 bases for V and 1 base for J; bases not matched to a gene: 10. Germline CDR1 and CDR2: MNHNS and SASEGT. The CDR3 runs to 15 residues. The CDR3 coding sequence is TGTGCCGGCGGGGAGGTAGCGGGGGGCCAAGAGACCCAGTACTTC. It is translated as CAGGEVAGGQETQYF.

This clone has just a few counts. The genes are TRBV10-3 and TRBJ1-3; the D is unclear. The CDR3 contains 11 residues. The V end lost 8 bases, the J end lost 3 bases, and 5 bases lay between the germline ends. Germline V gives CDR1 ENHRY, CDR2 SYGVKD. In nucleotides, the CDR3 is TGTGCCATCTTAGTTGGAAACACCATATATTTT. It encodes CAILVGNTIYF.